The 18 T cell receptor beta chains presented below share a single source sample, sequenced in a study of beta chain features in type 1 diabetes. Every bit of the isolated RNA underwent reverse transcription, so sequencing read expressed TCRB transcripts. Profiled with immunoSEQ multiplex PCR; TCRdb holds only in-frame clones, not every one. The sample contains about 170,000 clones, 7.8% of which appear only once. Study-level findings and limits: Type 1 diabetes patients had TCRB CDR3s that were shorter (moderately but significantly so) in all four CD4+ subsets.

No cognate antigen is known for these TCRs. Sequencing used central memory CD4+ T cells from blood. The origin of the receptors is a woman in her 40s with type 1 diabetes.

In this sample, this clone turned up a few times. This chain connects TRBV29-1 to TRBJ2-5; no clear D. The CDR3 totals 14 residues. The V gene's germline CDR1 is SQVTM and CDR2 ANQGSEA. The germline V and J ends were trimmed by 6 bases and 1 base, with 15 bases remaining between them. CDR3 region: CSVIPPSAQETQYF. CDR3 in DNA: TGCAGCGTCATCCCCCCGAGTGCCCAAGAGACCCAGTACTTC.

This clone has just a few counts. V and J are TRBV6-5 and TRBJ1-1; 8 nucleotides line up with TRBD1. Germline assignment: CDR1 MNHEY and CDR2 SVGAGI. V lost 0 bases, J lost 0 bases, and 3 bases stayed unmatched. The CDR3 consists of 16 residues. Here the CDR3 reads CASSYSTGDMNTEAFF. Here the CDR3 DNA reads TGTGCCAGCAGTTACTCGACAGGGGACATGAACACTGAAGCTTTCTTT.

Remarks on this clone: Different DNA sequences within this sample yield the same CDR3. The J gene is TRBJ1-1, the V gene TRBV7-3; D unclear. Germline lookup yields CDR1 SGHTA and CDR2 FQGTGA. V gave up 5 bases and J gave up 0 bases, with 7 bases separating them. The CDR3 runs to 13 residues. The CDR3 sequence: CASSLSVNTEAFF. The CDR3 DNA reads TGTGCCAGCAGCCTCTCCGTGAACACTGAAGCTTTCTTT.

This clone was seen a few times. The chain links TRBV19 to TRBJ2-7; D may be TRBD2 (6 bases). The CDR3 totals 15 residues. V was trimmed by 5 bases and J by 3 bases, leaving 17 bases between them. In germline, CDR1 is LNHDA, CDR2 SQIVND (reference sequence). The CDR3, as DNA: TGTGCCAGTAGTTGGTCCCGCGGGGTGGTCTACGAGCAGTACTTC. Its protein is CASSWSRGVVYEQYF.

The chain is built from TRBV5-1 and TRBJ1-2; 7 bases line up with TRBD1. The V segment lost 3 bases and the J segment 3 bases; nucleotides outside the gene matches: 5. This CDR3 is 14 amino acids long. Germline V gene lookup returns CDR1 SGHRS and CDR2 YFSETQ. DNA for the CDR3: TGCGCCAGCAGCTCAACCGGGACAGACTATGGCTACACCTTC. It is translated as CASSSTGTDYGYTF. Combining the CDR3 with reference TRBV5-1 and TRBJ1-2 gives the whole variable domain KAGVTQTPRYLIKTRGQQVTLSCSPISGHRSVSWYQQTPGQGLQFLFEYFSETQRNKGNFPGRFSGRQFSNSRSEMNVSTLELGDSALYLCASSSTGTDYGYTFGSGTRLTVV.

This clone has only a few counts. The chain combines TRBV6-6 with TRBJ2-5; D gene unclear. Germline-derived CDR1 and CDR2 are MNHNY and SVGAGI (reference sequence). Trimming stripped 0 bases from V and 2 bases from J, with 10 bases between. This CDR3 is built from 15 residues. This CDR3 is CASSYSRLVQETQYF. The CDR3 DNA reads TGTGCCAGCAGTTACTCGAGGCTAGTTCAAGAGACCCAGTACTTC.

The rearrangement uses TRBV7-6 and TRBJ1-5; D might be TRBD1 (6 bases). Germline CDR1 and CDR2: SGHVS and FNYEAQ. Deletions cut 5 bases from V and 7 bases from J, with 12 bases between. This CDR3 contains 13 residues. CDR3 in DNA: TGTGCCAGCAGCCCCGCTCAGGGGCAGCCCCAGCATTTT. Translating gives CASSPAQGQPQHF.

The chain carries TRBV7-2 and TRBJ1-1; 9 bases fit TRBD1. This CDR3 has 16 amino acids. Germline CDR1 reads SGHTA; CDR2 reads FQGNSA. The J segment lost 4 bases and the V segment lost 1 base, leaving 7 bases of the junction unmatched. CDR3 loop: CASSLGTGVKGTEAFF. The DNA for the CDR3 is TGTGCCAGCAGCTTAGGGACAGGGGTTAAGGGCACTGAAGCTTTCTTT.

This sequence joins TRBV25-1 and TRBJ2-2; D might be TRBD1 (5 bases). Trimming left V 5 bases short and J 5 bases short, with 12 bases between. This CDR3 is built from 14 residues. CDR1 is MGHDK and CDR2 is SYGVNS in the germline V gene. Here the CDR3 reads CASSSPGITGELFF. The DNA for the CDR3 is TGTGCCAGCAGTTCGCCAGGGATAACCGGGGAGCTGTTTTTT. Looking up the rest from reference TRBV25-1 and TRBJ2-2 gives the full variable domain: EADIYQTPRYLVIGTGKKITLECSQTMGHDKMYWYQQDPGMELHLIHYSYGVNSTEKGDLSSESTVSRIRTEHFPLTLESARPSHTSQYLCASSSPGITGELFFGEGSRLTVL.

The table lists this clone with a few counts. The chain employs TRBV19 and TRBJ2-1, with a possible D match to TRBD2 (6 bases). Germline-derived CDR1 and CDR2 are LNHDA and SQIVND (reference sequence). V lost 3 bases and J lost 15, with 15 bases in between. The CDR3 covers 12 residues. This chain's CDR3 is CASSITEGGRFF. The CDR3 DNA is TGTGCCAGTAGTATCACAGAGGGAGGCCGGTTCTTC.

The J gene is TRBJ1-6, the V gene TRBV19; 9 positions agree with TRBD1. CDR1 and CDR2 from the germline V gene are LNHDA and SQIVND (reference sequence). CDR3 size: 14 residues. V lost 1 base, J lost 8 bases, and 0 bases stayed unmatched. The CDR3 region is CASSIGQGDSPLHF. The CDR3 DNA reads TGTGCCAGTAGTATAGGACAGGGGGATTCACCCCTCCACTTT.

This chain links TRBV27 with TRBJ2-1, with 9 bases identical to TRBD2. The CDR3 is made up of 14 amino acids. CDR1 and CDR2 from the germline V gene are MNHEY and SMNVEV (reference sequence). The junction had 4 bases not matched to a gene; V was cut back by 5 bases and J by 5 bases. CDR3: CASSSIAGDNEQFF. CDR3 bases: TGTGCCAGCAGTAGCATAGCGGGGGACAATGAGCAGTTCTTC.

The genes are TRBV30 and TRBJ2-1, with TRBD2 matching over 12 bases. The J segment lost 9 bases and the V segment lost 3 bases, leaving 12 bases of the junction unmatched. The CDR3 consists of 16 residues. CDR1 is GTSNPN, CDR2 SVGIG, per germline (reference sequence). The DNA for the CDR3 is TGTGCCTGGAGGCAACAGACTAGCGGGAGTCCTCGTGAGCAGTTCTTC. Translation: CAWRQQTSGSPREQFF.

Only a few counts were recorded for this clone. The CDR3: CASSPPAPGGRDGYTF. In DNA, the CDR3 is TGTGCCAGCTCACCACCAGCCCCCGGGGGGCGGGATGGCTACACCTTC. This rearrangement joins TRBV18 to TRBJ1-2, with a possible D match to TRBD1 (6 bases). Trimming pared 0 bases from V and 6 bases from J, leaving 17 bases between. This CDR3 contains 16 residues. Germline-derived CDR1 and CDR2 are KGHSH and LQKENI. Looking up the rest from reference TRBV18 and TRBJ1-2 gives the full variable domain: NAGVMQNPRHLVRRRGQEARLRCSPMKGHSHVYWYRQLPEEGLKFMVYLQKENIIDESGMPKERFSAEFPKEGPSILRIQQVVRGDSAAYFCASSPPAPGGRDGYTFGSGTRLTVV.

This clone was detected a few times. The chain recombines TRBV7-9 with TRBJ2-7, with 9 nucleotides matching TRBD1. V lost 5 bases and J lost 5; bases outside the gene matches: 10. The CDR3 contains 15 residues. Looked up from germline, CDR1 is SEHNR and CDR2 is FQNEAQ (reference sequence). CDR3 nucleotides: TGTGCCAGCAGCCCGGGACAGGGAAGGCGGGACGAGCAGTACTTC. It specifies CASSPGQGRRDEQYF.

V usage is TRBV29-1 and J usage is TRBJ2-5, with TRBD1 identical over 7 bases. Germline CDR1 is SQVTM and CDR2 is ANQGSEA. The CDR3 runs 14 residues. V lost 1 base, J lost 6 bases, and 8 bases stayed unmatched. CDR3 sequence (DNA): TGCAGCGTTGAAGGGGTGGACAGGTTTAAGACCCAGTACTTC. This codes for CSVEGVDRFKTQYF. Full variable domain (remainder filled in from reference TRBV29-1 and TRBJ2-5): SAVISQKPSRDICQRGTSLTIQCQVDSQVTMMFWYRQQPGQSLTLIATANQGSEATYESGFVIDKFPISRPNLTFSTLTVSNMSPEDSSIYLCSVEGVDRFKTQYFGPGTRLLVL.

V usage is TRBV2 and J usage is TRBJ2-5; D remains ambiguous. Per the germline V gene, CDR1 is SNHLY and CDR2 is FYNNEI. This CDR3 region has 10 residues. V lost 8 bases to trimming and J lost 5 bases, with 6 bases between them. The DNA of the CDR3 is TGTGCCAGCTCTCAGGAGACCCAGTACTTC. Protein product: CASSQETQYF.

The table lists this clone with a few counts. This chain uses TRBV14 with TRBJ2-2; no firm D call. The CDR3 has 17 residues. Per the germline V gene, CDR1 is SGHDN and CDR2 is FVKESK. With 0 bases removed from V and 0 bases from J, the gap between germline ends came to 11 bases. CDR3: CASSQDLWWPNTGELFF. The CDR3, as DNA: TGTGCCAGCAGCCAAGATCTCTGGTGGCCGAACACCGGGGAGCTGTTTTTT.